A selection of T cell receptor beta chains follows, all from one sample in a study of blood T cell repertoires in COVID-19. The method was immunoSEQ multiplex PCR; TCRdb's version includes in-frame clones alone and lacks a portion of them. The table lists about 250,000 clones, around 82% of them singletons. What was sequenced was peripheral blood. The receptors here all came from a woman in her 70s with acute or convalescent COVID-19. Each CDR3 is given with its conserved first and last residue. The order of the fields is J gene, V gene, D gene, clone size, CDR3 DNA, CDR3 protein. The D gene is left open where the match is weak. Expanded clones are given a class, and other clones once, few, many or no size at all.

>TRBJ1-3|TRBV7-9|-|-
TGTGCCAGCAGCTTATGGCAGTCCTCTGGAAACACCATATATTTT
CASSLWQSSGNTIYF
>TRBJ2-2|TRBV7-9|TRBD1|-
TGTGCCAGCAGACCTGGGACAGGAAACACCGGGGAGCTGTTTTTT
CASRPGTGNTGELFF
>TRBJ1-6|TRBV28|TRBD1|-
TGTGCCAGCAGTTCACCCAGGGGGACCGATTCACCCCTCCACTTT
CASSSPRGTDSPLHF
>TRBJ1-1|TRBV7-2|-|-
TGTGCCAGCAGCTTATTGACAGGCACTGAAGCTTTCTTT
CASSLLTGTEAFF
>TRBJ1-1|TRBV15|TRBD1|once
TGTGCCACCAGCAGAGTGTCTAGGACAGGGGCTCGGAACACTGAAGCTTTCTTT
CATSRVSRTGARNTEAFF
>TRBJ2-1|TRBV30|TRBD1|-
TGTGCCTGGAGTTCCCAGGGGGCAGTCGAGCAGTTCTTC
CAWSSQGAVEQFF
>TRBJ1-3|TRBV6-6|TRBD1|-
TGTGCCAGCAGTCGACAGGGGGCCCCTGGAAACACCATATATTTT
CASSRQGAPGNTIYF
>TRBJ1-3|TRBV9|-|-
TGTGCCAGCAGCGTAGTGGCCTCTGGAAACACCATATATTTT
CASSVVASGNTIYF
>TRBJ1-2|TRBV10-3|-|-
TGTGCCATCAGTGAGGGACAGAGAAACTATGGCTACACCTTC
CAISEGQRNYGYTF
>TRBJ1-1|TRBV2|-|-
TGTGCCAGCAGTGAACAGCAGGGTTGGACTGAAGCTTTCTTT
CASSEQQGWTEAFF
>TRBJ2-7|TRBV6-5|TRBD1|-
TGTGCCAGCAGTTACTCGATAGGACAGGGGACCTACGAGCAGTACTTC
CASSYSIGQGTYEQYF
>TRBJ2-2|TRBV4-1|-|-
TGCGCCAGCAGCCAAGATATTACTTCCGGGGAGCTGTTTTTT
CASSQDITSGELFF
>TRBJ2-7|TRBV7-2|TRBD2|-
TGTGCCAGCAGCCCGACTAGCGGGGGCCACGAGCAGTACTTC
CASSPTSGGHEQYF
>TRBJ2-7|TRBV20-1|TRBD1|-
TGCAGTGCTTCGCGACAGGGCGAGCAGTACTTC
CSASRQGEQYF